The 8 T cell receptor beta chains given below trace back to one sample, sequenced in a study of blood T cell repertoires in COVID-19. Sequencing used immunoSEQ multiplex PCR; TCRdb keeps in-frame clones, though not all of them. The sample gives around 250,000 clones, approximately 85% of which show up once; approximately 2% is in the top ten. The sequenced material came from PBMCs or T cells enriched from blood (not recorded which). The receptors derive from a woman in her 50s who had recovered from COVID-19.

The chain uses TRBV29-1 and TRBJ2-3; 7 bases are shared with TRBD1. This CDR3 region has 14 residues. The V gene end was trimmed by 5 bases and the J gene end by 2 bases; junction bases not matched to a gene: 7. In germline, CDR1 is SQVTM, CDR2 ANQGSEA. The CDR3 loop is CSVKPGQITDTQYF. The CDR3, as DNA: TGCAGCGTTAAGCCGGGACAGATCACAGATACGCAGTATTTT.

This chain uses TRBV11-2 with TRBJ1-2, with 7 bases matching TRBD1. CDR1 and CDR2 (germline): SGHAT, FQNNGV. The CDR3 spans 13 residues. J was trimmed by 7 bases and V by 4 bases; bases with no gene match: 6. The CDR3 DNA follows: TGTGCCAGCAGCTCCGGACAGGTTGGTGGCTACACCTTC. Translation: CASSSGQVGGYTF.

The chain carries TRBV7-9 and TRBJ1-3; D is unclear. The CDR3 is made up of 12 amino acids. Trimming removed 11 bases at V and 4 bases at J, with 12 bases between. Germline assignment: CDR1 SEHNR and CDR2 FQNEAQ (reference sequence). This CDR3 is CAAQAFGNTIYF. The CDR3 nucleotides read TGTGCCGCCCAGGCGTTCGGAAACACCATATATTTT.

This sequence joins TRBV4-2 and TRBJ2-5; 7 bases agree with TRBD1. The V gene's germline CDR1 is LGHNA and CDR2 YNFKEQ. V shed 0 bases and J 5 bases; nucleotides not matched to a gene: 6. CDR3 size: 15 residues. The CDR3 sequence is CASSQELTGWETQYF. CDR3 sequence (DNA): TGTGCCAGCAGCCAAGAATTGACAGGGTGGGAGACCCAGTACTTC.

V is TRBV28 and J is TRBJ2-7; 7 bases fit TRBD2. This CDR3 spans 12 amino acids. CDR1 is MDHEN and CDR2 is SYDVKM in the germline V gene. Trimming at V came to 6 bases and at J to 3 bases, leaving 2 bases not matched to a gene. This CDR3 reads CASSRDYYEQYF. As DNA, the CDR3 is TGTGCCAGCAGCAGGGACTACTACGAGCAGTACTTC.

The genes are TRBV2 and TRBJ2-1, with a tentative D call TRBD2 (6 bases). V lost 8 bases to trimming and J lost 5 bases, with 10 bases between them. CDR3 length: 12 amino acids. Germline V gives CDR1 SNHLY, CDR2 FYNNEI. Here the CDR3 reads CASRDLHNEQFF. The CDR3 DNA sequence: TGTGCCAGCCGGGACTTACACAATGAGCAGTTCTTC.

The chain has TRBV9 and TRBJ1-1; D call uncertain. The CDR3 extends over 13 amino acids. Per the germline V gene, CDR1 is SGDLS and CDR2 is YYNGEE. Trimming shortened V by 0 bases and J by 7 bases, and 10 bases separated the two germline ends. CDR3 protein: CASSVEREVEAFF. The CDR3 DNA reads as TGTGCCAGCAGCGTAGAGAGGGAAGTTGAAGCTTTCTTT.

This clone was observed a single time. V is TRBV2 and J is TRBJ2-3; 8 nucleotides align to TRBD1. Per germline, CDR1 SNHLY and CDR2 FYNNEI. The CDR3 is made up of 14 amino acids. Germline trimming cut 8 bases from V and 4 bases from J; bases unmatched to any gene: 8. The DNA of the CDR3 is TGTGCCAGCTTAGACAGGGGTGAGGCAGATACGCAGTATTTT. Its translation is CASLDRGEADTQYF.